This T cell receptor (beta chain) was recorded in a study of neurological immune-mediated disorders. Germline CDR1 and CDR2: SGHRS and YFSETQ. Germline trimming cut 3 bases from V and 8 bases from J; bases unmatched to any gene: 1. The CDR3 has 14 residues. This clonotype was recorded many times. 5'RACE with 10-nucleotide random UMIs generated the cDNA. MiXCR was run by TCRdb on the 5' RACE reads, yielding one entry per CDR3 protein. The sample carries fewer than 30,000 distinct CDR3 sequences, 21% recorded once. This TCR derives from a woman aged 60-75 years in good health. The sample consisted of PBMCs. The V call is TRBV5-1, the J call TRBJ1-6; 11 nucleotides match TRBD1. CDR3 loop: CASSSGQGDSPLHF. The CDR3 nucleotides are TGCGCCAGCAGCTCGGGACAGGGGGATTCACCCCTCCACTTT.